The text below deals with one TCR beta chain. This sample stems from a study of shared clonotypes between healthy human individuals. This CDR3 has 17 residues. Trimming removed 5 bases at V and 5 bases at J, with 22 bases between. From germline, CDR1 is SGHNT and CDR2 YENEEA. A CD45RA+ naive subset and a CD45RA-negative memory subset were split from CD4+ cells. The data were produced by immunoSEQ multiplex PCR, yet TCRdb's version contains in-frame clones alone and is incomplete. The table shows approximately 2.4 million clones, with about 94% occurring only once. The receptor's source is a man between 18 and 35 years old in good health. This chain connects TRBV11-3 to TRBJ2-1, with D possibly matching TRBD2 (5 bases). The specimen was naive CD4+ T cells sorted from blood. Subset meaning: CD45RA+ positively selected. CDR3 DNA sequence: TGTGCCAGCAGCCAAGTCAATTTGAGGGAGAGCAACAATGAGCAGTTCTTC. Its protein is CASSQVNLRESNNEQFF.